Presented here are 20 T cell receptor beta chains from one specimen sequenced in a study of vaccination and CD4 T cells after COVID-19. These receptors are not linked to any known antigen. Sequencing of DNA taken from cultured CD4+ T cells relied on the Oncomine TCR Beta short-read assay. TCRdb independently ran MiXCR on the PCR reads; one entry per CDR3 protein. Of some 14,000 distinct CDR3 sequences in the sample, less than 60% are singletons; the top ten hold roughly 5%. Described treatment: roughly ten-day PBMC culture with coronavirus spike peptide pools or control peptides (ViraFEST assay). The sequences come from CD4+ T cells from blood, cultured in vitro, collected before SARS-CoV-2 vaccination. Receptors were obtained from a human donor who had recovered from COVID-19.

CDR3 in amino acids: CSAKSLTSRTYEQYF. Here the CDR3 DNA reads TGCAGTGCTAAATCATTGACTAGCAGGACCTACGAGCAGTACTTC. The chain has TRBV20-1 and TRBJ2-7; TRBD2 matches 7 bases. V lost 4 bases and J lost 2; bases outside the gene matches: 11. Germline assignment: CDR1 DFQATT and CDR2 SNEGSKA (reference sequence). The CDR3 consists of 15 residues.

The CDR3 bases are TGCAGTGCTAGAGCGACAGGGGCCCCCTACAATGAGCAGTTCTTC. As protein: CSARATGAPYNEQFF. V gene TRBV20-1 combines with J gene TRBJ2-1, with TRBD1 matching 8 bases. Unmatched junction bases numbered 4, after V lost 1 base and J lost 2 bases. The germline V gene encodes CDR1 DFQATT and CDR2 SNEGSKA (reference sequence). This CDR3 spans 15 amino acids.

The V gene is TRBV7-2, the J gene TRBJ2-3, with 13 bases that match TRBD2. Germline V CDR1 and CDR2: SGHTA, FQGNSA. V lost 0 bases and J lost 4; bases outside the gene matches: 4. This CDR3 contains 17 residues. Written as DNA, the CDR3 is TGTGCCAGCAGCTTAGCCGGGACTAGCGGGAAAGCAGATACGCAGTATTTT. Its protein is CASSLAGTSGKADTQYF.

This clonotype is large by share. The J gene is TRBJ2-3, the V gene TRBV23-1, with D unresolved. TRBV23-1 is noted as an ORF with a role that remains uncertain. Trimming cost V 3 bases and J 2 bases, with 9 bases left between them. This CDR3 contains 14 residues. CDR3 nucleotide sequence: TGCGCCAGCAGTCATGGACGTTACACAGATACGCAGTATTTT. This encodes CASSHGRYTDTQYF.

The chain joins TRBV6-1 to TRBJ2-5; either TRBD1 or TRBD2 may supply D (7 bases each). Trimming stripped 6 bases from V and 1 base from J, with 18 bases between. The CDR3 runs to 16 residues. Per germline, CDR1 MNHNS and CDR2 SASEGT. The CDR3 sequence: CASRPQGGASQETQYF. CDR3 sequence (DNA): TGTGCCAGCAGACCCCAGGGGGGGGCCTCCCAAGAGACCCAGTACTTC.

This clonotype appeared a few times. The chain carries TRBV15 and TRBJ2-7; possible D gene TRBD2, 5 bases. Trimming pared 7 bases from V and 7 bases from J, leaving 17 bases between. The germline V gene has CDR1 LNHNV and CDR2 YYDKDF (reference sequence). This CDR3 contains 13 residues. CDR3 sequence: CATTETRFSEQYF. The CDR3 region has the DNA TGTGCCACCACGGAAACTAGGTTCAGTGAGCAGTACTTC.

The chain employs TRBV5-6 and TRBJ2-7, with a possible D match to TRBD2 (6 bases). The CDR3 is made up of 14 amino acids. Trimming stripped 4 bases from V and 4 bases from J, with 15 bases between. Germline V gene sequence: CDR1 SGHDT, CDR2 YYEEEE. CDR3 in DNA: TGTGCCAGCAGCCCCATCGGGGGTATGTACGAGCAGTACTTC. The encoded protein is CASSPIGGMYEQYF.

The chain links TRBV7-9 to TRBJ1-1, with no clear D. The germline gives CDR1 SEHNR, CDR2 FQNEAQ (reference sequence). There are 13 residues in the CDR3. Trimming stripped 3 bases from V and 0 bases from J, with 5 bases between. The CDR3 is CASSFVMNTEAFF. The DNA of the CDR3 is TGTGCCAGCAGCTTTGTTATGAACACTGAAGCTTTCTTT.

The table lists this clonotype with a few counts. The chain has TRBV6-5 and TRBJ1-1; D uncertain. Germline-derived CDR1 and CDR2 are MNHEY and SVGAGI. Trimming took off 8 bases at V and 2 bases at J, with 15 bases between the two ends. CDR3 length equals 14 residues. CDR3 amino acids: CASRLRSQNTEAFF. The DNA of the CDR3 is TGTGCCAGCCGTTTGAGGTCACAAAACACTGAAGCTTTCTTT.

V gene TRBV6-1 combines with J gene TRBJ2-1; 9 bases are a match to TRBD1. Trimming removed 6 bases from V and 8 bases from J; junction bases left unmatched: 11. Germline CDR1 and CDR2: MNHNS and SASEGT. This CDR3 is 15 amino acids long. CDR3 nucleotides: TGTGCCAGCAGCCCCGGACAGGGGACAACAGATGAGCAGTTCTTC. Its protein product is CASSPGQGTTDEQFF.

The V gene is TRBV28, the J gene TRBJ1-2; 7 positions match TRBD1. Germline V gives CDR1 MDHEN, CDR2 SYDVKM. Trimming cost V 3 bases and J 5 bases; bases outside gene matches: 9. The CDR3 loop spans 15 amino acids. The DNA for the CDR3 is TGTGCCAGCAGTTTTAGTGACAGGGAAGTTTATGGCTACACCTTC. This gives the protein CASSFSDREVYGYTF.

This clonotype was detected once. This chain connects TRBV5-1 to TRBJ2-5, with 9 bases fitting TRBD2. Germline assignment: CDR1 SGHRS and CDR2 YFSETQ. V gave up 0 bases and J gave up 5 bases; unmatched junction bases: 8. The CDR3 is 16 amino acids. CDR3 nucleotides: TGCGCCAGCAGCTTGGGGGGCGGGAGGGCCACGGAGACCCAGTACTTC. Translation gives CASSLGGGRATETQYF.

This clonotype came up a few times. V and J are TRBV2 and TRBJ1-6; D gene uncertain. V gave up 4 bases and J gave up 2 bases, with 15 bases separating them. The CDR3 runs 17 residues. Germline V gene sequence: CDR1 SNHLY, CDR2 FYNNEI. CDR3 coding DNA: TGTGCCAGCAGTGGAAGCGGGGAAGGGACCTATAATTCACCCCTCCACTTT. Residues: CASSGSGEGTYNSPLHF.

The rearrangement uses TRBV2 and TRBJ1-1, with 8 bases fitting TRBD1. This CDR3 contains 15 residues. Losses at the gene ends were 6 bases for V and 0 bases for J; bases not matched to a gene: 6. From germline, CDR1 is SNHLY and CDR2 FYNNEI. CDR3 in DNA: TGTGCCAGCAGCCGGGACAGGCTCATGAACACTGAAGCTTTCTTT. It translates to CASSRDRLMNTEAFF.

The rearrangement joins TRBV12-3 or TRBV12-4 to TRBJ1-1; D perhaps matches TRBD1 (5 bases). The CDR3 is 15 amino acids. Deletions cut 5 bases from V and 3 bases from J, with 16 bases between. The CDR3 protein is CASSGVGGFDTEAFF. In DNA form, the CDR3 reads TGTGCCAGCAGTGGCGTCGGGGGGTTTGACACTGAAGCTTTCTTT.

This clonotype came up a few times. The genes are TRBV18 and TRBJ1-3; D is undetermined. V was trimmed by 2 bases and J by 4 bases, leaving 18 bases between them. From germline, CDR1 is KGHSH and CDR2 LQKENI. The CDR3 contains 17 residues. Here the CDR3 DNA reads TGTGCCAGCTCACCAAATATAGGGAGTGTGTCCGGAAACACCATATATTTT. It yields the protein CASSPNIGSVSGNTIYF.

This clonotype has a handful of counts. The V and J genes are TRBV24-1 and TRBJ2-1; 10 bases align to TRBD2. CDR1 is KGHDR, CDR2 SFDVKD, per germline. This CDR3 has 16 residues. The V and J ends lost 3 bases and 6 bases, in that order; junction bases with no gene match: 7. The CDR3 reads CATSDRRSGRANEQFF. CDR3 in DNA: TGTGCCACCAGTGATCGTCGGAGCGGGAGGGCCAATGAGCAGTTCTTC.

The gene calls are TRBV7-2 and TRBJ2-1, with 9 bases fitting TRBD1. This CDR3 contains 15 residues. Germline assignment: CDR1 SGHTA and CDR2 FQGNSA. Trimming cost V 5 bases and J 4 bases; bases outside gene matches: 6. CDR3 nucleotide sequence: TGTGCCAGCAGCCTCGGGACAGGGCCTTACAATGAGCAGTTCTTC. Translating gives CASSLGTGPYNEQFF. The full variable domain, its missing parts supplied by reference TRBV7-2 and TRBJ2-1, is GAGVSQSPSNKVTEKGKDVELRCDPISGHTALYWYRQSLGQGLEFLIYFQGNSAPDKSGLPSDRFSAERTGGSVSTLTIQRTQQEDSAVYLCASSLGTGPYNEQFFGPGTRLTVL.

The sample holds a few counts of this clonotype. The gene calls are TRBV7-3 and TRBJ2-2; a weak D match, TRBD2 (5 bases). Germline CDR1 reads SGHTA; CDR2 reads FQGTGA. The length of the CDR3 is 16 residues. The V end was cut by 2 bases, the J end by 1 base, with 11 bases between. The CDR3 sequence is CASSLVPGRNTGELFF. The CDR3 DNA reads as TGTGCCAGCAGCTTAGTTCCGGGGAGGAACACCGGGGAGCTGTTTTTT.

This clonotype was seen a single time. This CDR3 reads CASSLVGSNQPQHF. CDR3 nucleotides: TGTGCCAGCAGTTTGGTGGGAAGCAATCAGCCCCAGCATTTT. V is TRBV28 and J is TRBJ1-5; D remains unclear. V shed 3 bases and J shed 1 base, with 7 bases lying between them. The CDR3 consists of 14 residues. Germline V lookup: CDR1 MDHEN, CDR2 SYDVKM. The full variable domain, its missing parts supplied by reference TRBV28 and TRBJ1-5, is DVKVTQSSRYLVKRTGEKVFLECVQDMDHENMFWYRQDPGLGLRLIYFSYDVKMKEKGDIPEGYSVSREKKERFSLILESASTNQTSMYLCASSLVGSNQPQHFGDGTRLSIL.